The rows below give T cell receptor beta chains drawn from one sample of a study of cytotoxic CD8 clonotypes in ibrutinib-treated CLL. Sequencing used immunoSEQ multiplex PCR; TCRdb keeps in-frame clones, though not all of them. The sample holds 150,000 to 250,000 clones, over 55% seen once. The sequencing here drew on PBMCs, taken after 24 months of ibrutinib treatment. These receptors were taken from a human donor with chronic lymphocytic leukemia. Each CDR3 is given with its conserved first and last residue. A D gene is named only where the DNA matches it firmly. Not all rows give a size; the values are once, few, many and, for expanded clones, a class.

CDR3 protein: CASSPRVGQAYEQYF
CDR3 DNA: TGTGCCAGCAGCCCCAGGGTAGGCCAGGCCTACGAGCAGTACTTC
CDR3 length: 15
clone size: -
D gene: -
J gene: TRBJ2-7
V gene: TRBV5-4

CDR3 protein: CASSQDRLAVTGELFF
CDR3 DNA: TGTGCCAGCAGCCAAGACAGACTAGCAGTCACCGGGGAGCTGTTTTTT
CDR3 length: 16
clone size: -
D gene: TRBD2
J gene: TRBJ2-2
V gene: TRBV4-2

CDR3 protein: CASSGGRDPLFF
CDR3 DNA: TGTGCCAGCAGCGGAGGTCGGGACCCCCTTTTCTTC
CDR3 length: 12
clone size: -
D gene: -
J gene: TRBJ2-1
V gene: TRBV9

CDR3 protein: CSVVGFSSYNEQFF
CDR3 DNA: TGCAGCGTTGTTGGGTTTAGCTCCTACAATGAGCAGTTCTTC
CDR3 length: 14
clone size: -
D gene: -
J gene: TRBJ2-1
V gene: TRBV29-1

CDR3 protein: CASSQGQRFGYTF
CDR3 DNA: TGTGCCAGCAGCCAGGGACAGAGGTTTGGCTACACCTTC
CDR3 length: 13
clone size: -
D gene: TRBD1
J gene: TRBJ1-2
V gene: TRBV28

CDR3 protein: CASSEAEDMQPQHF
CDR3 DNA: TGCGCCAGCAGTGAGGCGGAAGATATGCAGCCCCAGCATTTT
CDR3 length: 14
clone size: few
D gene: -
J gene: TRBJ1-5
V gene: TRBV10-2

CDR3 protein: CASRGSRPTYEQYF
CDR3 DNA: TGTGCCAGCAGAGGGTCGAGGCCAACCTACGAGCAGTACTTC
CDR3 length: 14
clone size: few
D gene: -
J gene: TRBJ2-7
V gene: TRBV6-1

CDR3 protein: CASSYNIPTGGRTEAFF
CDR3 DNA: TGTGCCAGCAGCTACAATATACCGACAGGGGGAAGAACTGAAGCTTTCTTT
CDR3 length: 17
clone size: -
D gene: TRBD1
J gene: TRBJ1-1
V gene: TRBV7-3

CDR3 protein: CASTVVSGSTGELFF
CDR3 DNA: TGTGCCAGCACCGTCGTGAGCGGGAGTACCGGGGAGCTGTTTTTT
CDR3 length: 15
clone size: few
D gene: TRBD2
J gene: TRBJ2-2
V gene: TRBV6-1

CDR3 protein: CASSTGTTNNEQFF
CDR3 DNA: TGTGCCAGCAGCACCGGGACTACTAACAATGAGCAGTTCTTC
CDR3 length: 14
clone size: -
D gene: TRBD2
J gene: TRBJ2-1
V gene: TRBV6-1

CDR3 protein: CAWSESALQPQHF
CDR3 DNA: TGTGCCTGGAGCGAAAGCGCCCTACAGCCCCAGCATTTT
CDR3 length: 13
clone size: -
D gene: -
J gene: TRBJ1-5
V gene: TRBV30

CDR3 protein: CASSIVGGDYGYTF
CDR3 DNA: TGTGCCAGTAGTATTGTAGGTGGAGACTATGGCTACACCTTC
CDR3 length: 14
clone size: few
D gene: -
J gene: TRBJ1-2
V gene: TRBV19

CDR3 protein: CASSQGGPDRNQPQHF
CDR3 DNA: TGCGCCAGCAGCCAGGGTGGGCCTGATCGGAATCAGCCCCAGCATTTT
CDR3 length: 16
clone size: -
D gene: -
J gene: TRBJ1-5
V gene: TRBV4-3

CDR3 protein: CASSMGDFRNTEAFF
CDR3 DNA: TGTGCCAGTAGTATGGGAGATTTTCGGAACACTGAAGCTTTCTTT
CDR3 length: 15
clone size: few
D gene: -
J gene: TRBJ1-1
V gene: TRBV19

CDR3 protein: CASSPNGQIQETQYF
CDR3 DNA: TGTGCCAGCAGCCCGAACGGACAGATCCAAGAGACCCAGTACTTC
CDR3 length: 15
clone size: -
D gene: -
J gene: TRBJ2-5
V gene: TRBV7-2

CDR3 protein: CASSPGPNHYNEQFF
CDR3 DNA: TGTGCCAGCAGCCCGGGGCCCAACCACTACAATGAGCAGTTCTTC
CDR3 length: 15
clone size: once
D gene: -
J gene: TRBJ2-1
V gene: TRBV7-6

CDR3 protein: CASSFRDRVLGRDGYTF
CDR3 DNA: TGTGCCAGCAGTTTTAGGGACAGGGTTCTAGGTCGGGATGGCTACACCTTC
CDR3 length: 17
clone size: -
D gene: TRBD1
J gene: TRBJ1-2
V gene: TRBV27

CDR3 protein: CASSPYSGDNEQFF
CDR3 DNA: TGTGCCAGCAGCCCCTATAGCGGAGACAATGAGCAGTTCTTC
CDR3 length: 14
clone size: -
D gene: -
J gene: TRBJ2-1
V gene: TRBV7-3

CDR3 protein: CASSGRASSYEQYF
CDR3 DNA: TGTGCCAGCAGTGGGCGGGCCAGCTCCTACGAGCAGTACTTC
CDR3 length: 14
clone size: -
D gene: -
J gene: TRBJ2-7
V gene: TRBV25-1

CDR3 protein: CAWSVRTGGEGGYTF
CDR3 DNA: TGTGCCTGGAGTGTACGGACAGGGGGCGAGGGTGGCTACACCTTC
CDR3 length: 15
clone size: few
D gene: TRBD1
J gene: TRBJ1-2
V gene: TRBV30

CDR3 protein: CASSSRQGGSEYF
CDR3 DNA: TGTGCCAGCAGTTCGCGACAGGGTGGATCGGAGTACTTC
CDR3 length: 13
clone size: -
D gene: TRBD1
J gene: TRBJ2-7
V gene: TRBV27

CDR3 protein: CASSYSAGGNGNTIYF
CDR3 DNA: TGTGCCAGCAGTTACTCGGCAGGGGGCAATGGAAACACCATATATTTT
CDR3 length: 16
clone size: -
D gene: TRBD1
J gene: TRBJ1-3
V gene: TRBV6-6

CDR3 protein: CASSDQGSETQYF
CDR3 DNA: TGTGCCAGCAGTGATCAGGGAAGCGAGACCCAGTACTTC
CDR3 length: 13
clone size: -
D gene: -
J gene: TRBJ2-5
V gene: TRBV6-4

CDR3 protein: CASSPGTGYGYTF
CDR3 DNA: TGTGCCAGCAGCCCAGGGACAGGGTATGGCTACACCTTC
CDR3 length: 13
clone size: -
D gene: TRBD1
J gene: TRBJ1-2
V gene: TRBV5-4